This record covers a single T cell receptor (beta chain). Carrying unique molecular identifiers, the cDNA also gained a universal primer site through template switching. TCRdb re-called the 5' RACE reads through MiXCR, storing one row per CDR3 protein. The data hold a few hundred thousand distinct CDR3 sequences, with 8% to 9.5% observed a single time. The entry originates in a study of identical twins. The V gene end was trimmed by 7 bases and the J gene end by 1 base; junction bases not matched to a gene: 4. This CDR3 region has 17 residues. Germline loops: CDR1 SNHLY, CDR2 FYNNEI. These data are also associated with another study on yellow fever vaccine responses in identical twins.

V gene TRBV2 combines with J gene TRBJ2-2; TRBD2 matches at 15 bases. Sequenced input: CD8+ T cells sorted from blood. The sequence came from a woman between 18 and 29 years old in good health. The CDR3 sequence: CASTGLAGGLNTGELFF. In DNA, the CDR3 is TGTGCCAGCACCGGACTAGCGGGGGGGCTGAACACCGGGGAGCTGTTTTTT.